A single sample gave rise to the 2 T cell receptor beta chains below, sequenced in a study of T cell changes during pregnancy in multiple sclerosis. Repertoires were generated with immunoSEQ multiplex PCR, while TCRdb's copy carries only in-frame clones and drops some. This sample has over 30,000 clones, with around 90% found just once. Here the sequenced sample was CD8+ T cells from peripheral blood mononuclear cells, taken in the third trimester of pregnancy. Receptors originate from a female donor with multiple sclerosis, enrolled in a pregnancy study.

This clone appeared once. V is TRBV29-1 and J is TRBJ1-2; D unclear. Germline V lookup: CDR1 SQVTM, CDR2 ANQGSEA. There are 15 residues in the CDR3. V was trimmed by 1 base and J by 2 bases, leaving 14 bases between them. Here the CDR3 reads CSVEGIRGSNYGYTF. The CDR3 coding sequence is TGCAGCGTTGAAGGGATAAGAGGGTCCAACTATGGCTACACCTTC.

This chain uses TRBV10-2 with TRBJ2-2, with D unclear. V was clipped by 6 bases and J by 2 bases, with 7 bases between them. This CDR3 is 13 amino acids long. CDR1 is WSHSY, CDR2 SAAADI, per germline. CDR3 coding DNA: TGCGCCAGCAGCTTATTCAACACCGGGGAGCTGTTTTTT. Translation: CASSLFNTGELFF.